This T cell receptor beta chain was retrieved from a study of immune evolution from preneoplasia to lung adenocarcinoma. Germline V gene sequence: CDR1 SEHNR, CDR2 FQNEAQ (reference sequence). V was clipped by 5 bases and J by 5 bases, with 8 bases between them. The CDR3 length is 12 residues. Study-level results: From normal lung to invasive adenocarcinoma, top clone frequencies appeared to decrease.

Each case's diagnosis was confirmed by two pathologists on H&E. After pathologic assessment, macro-dissection selected premalignant or tumor cells for extraction. Only in-frame clones appear in the TCRdb table, and some are missing; sequencing was by immunoSEQ multiplex PCR. The sample contains 30,000 to 45,000 clones, 74% of which appear only once. Worth noting for this clone: Its matching antigen is unknown.

Material for sequencing was FFPE invasive lung adenocarcinoma tissue. This TCR came from a person between 55 and 69 years old with lung adenocarcinoma. The genes are TRBV7-9 and TRBJ2-3, with D perhaps TRBD1 (6 bases). In DNA form, the CDR3 reads TGTGCCAGCAGCGGACAGATAGATACGCAGTATTTT. This gives the protein CASSGQIDTQYF.